This T cell receptor beta chain was captured in a study of T cell responses to AZD1222 COVID-19 vaccine. Study-wide points: Per reports, nearly half of all spike-specific TCRs target regions that are unmutated in variants.

On this clone itself: Its matching antigen is unknown.

Profiled with immunoSEQ multiplex PCR; TCRdb holds only in-frame clones, not every one. The profile covers about 120,000 clones, with around 83% appearing a single time and under 3% taken by the ten largest. The CDR3 has 14 residues. The V and J ends lost 6 bases and 4 bases respectively, with 15 bases between them. The germline V gene has CDR1 SGHAT and CDR2 FQNNGV. The TCR was taken from an adult who received the AZD1222 COVID-19 vaccine. The chain carries TRBV11-2 and TRBJ2-5; tentative D call: TRBD1 (6 bases). The source material was peripheral blood, sampled 28 days after the second AZD1222 dose. This CDR3 is CASSSLGGVETQYF. CDR3 DNA: TGTGCCAGCAGTTCTCTTGGGGGCGTAGAGACCCAGTACTTC. Using reference TRBV11-2 and TRBJ2-5 for the parts outside the CDR3, the full variable domain is EAGVAQSPRYKIIEKRQSVAFWCNPISGHATLYWYQQILGQGPKLLIQFQNNGVVDDSQLPKDRFSAERLKGVDSTLKIQPAKLEDSAVYLCASSSLGGVETQYFGPGTRLLVL.